The TCR beta chain under discussion was sequenced for a study of CD4 and CD8 cells across lung adenocarcinoma regions. The trim removed 8 bases at V and 9 bases at J, leaving 15 bases unmatched. Per germline, CDR1 MNHNS and CDR2 SASEGT. The CDR3 is made up of 15 amino acids. Using its own MiXCR run on the PCR reads, TCRdb lists one record per CDR3 protein. The sample shows roughly 13,000 distinct CDR3 sequences, around 45% of them seen only once. The patients had localized lung adenocarcinoma, a non-small cell subtype. The TCR was taken from a male donor with lung adenocarcinoma. The CD4 and CD8 labels of this study may be unreliable. Sequenced: CD4+ T cells from the center of a lung tumor. J is TRBJ2-3 and V is TRBV6-1; TRBD2 aligns across 9 bases. The DNA for the CDR3 is TGTGCCAGCCGGGGGACTAGCATGGCCAAAAACACGCAGTATTTT. Its protein product is CASRGTSMAKNTQYF.